Presented here are 22 T cell receptor beta chains from one specimen sequenced in a study of resident and recirculating memory T cells in vitiligo. Using immunoSEQ multiplex PCR, the repertoire was profiled, and TCRdb retains in-frame clones only, with some absent. Among approximately 69,000 clones listed, roughly 90% were seen once. The sequenced sample consisted of blood. The receptor set was obtained from a male donor with vitiligo.

CDR3 region: CASSLGGAATAYEQYF. In DNA form, the CDR3 reads TGCGCCAGCAGCTTGGGTGGGGCAGCGACGGCCTACGAGCAGTACTTC. V usage is TRBV5-1 and J usage is TRBJ2-7; weak D call: TRBD1 (5 bases). V lost 0 bases and J lost 2, with 15 bases in between. This CDR3 is built from 16 residues. The germline V gene encodes CDR1 SGHRS and CDR2 YFSETQ. Together with reference TRBV5-1 and TRBJ2-7, the CDR3 gives the full variable domain: KAGVTQTPRYLIKTRGQQVTLSCSPISGHRSVSWYQQTPGQGLQFLFEYFSETQRNKGNFPGRFSGRQFSNSRSEMNVSTLELGDSALYLCASSLGGAATAYEQYFGPGTRLTVT.

This chain connects TRBV25-1 to TRBJ1-5; D unresolved. Germline-derived CDR1 and CDR2 are MGHDK and SYGVNS. Between the trimmed V and J ends, which lost 4 bases and 0 bases, there was a span of 10 bases. This CDR3 region has 15 residues. The CDR3 is CASSGGSYSNQPQHF. The DNA for the CDR3 is TGTGCCAGCAGTGGCGGCAGTTATAGCAATCAGCCCCAGCATTTT.

This chain uses TRBV28 with TRBJ2-7, with D unresolved. This CDR3 comprises 15 residues. The germline gives CDR1 MDHEN, CDR2 SYDVKM. V was clipped by 4 bases and J by 3 bases, with 16 bases between them. The CDR3 region has the DNA TGTGCCAGCAGTTCTCCACAGACAATCTACTACGAGCAGTACTTC. This gives the protein CASSSPQTIYYEQYF. Drawing the rest from reference TRBV28 and TRBJ2-7, the complete variable domain is DVKVTQSSRYLVKRTGEKVFLECVQDMDHENMFWYRQDPGLGLRLIYFSYDVKMKEKGDIPEGYSVSREKKERFSLILESASTNQTSMYLCASSSPQTIYYEQYFGPGTRLTVT.

V usage is TRBV27 and J usage is TRBJ2-7, with 8 bases that match TRBD1. Trimming took 5 bases from V and 2 from J; bases not matched to a gene: 2. CDR3 length equals 13 residues. In germline, CDR1 is MNHEY, CDR2 SMNVEV (reference sequence). CDR3 nucleotides: TGTGCCAGCAGTCTGACAGGGGCCTACGAGCAGTACTTC. Protein: CASSLTGAYEQYF.

The chain recombines TRBV5-4 with TRBJ1-6; the match to TRBD1 covers 9 bases. This CDR3 has 14 amino acids. From germline, CDR1 is SGHNT and CDR2 YYREEE (reference sequence). The ends lost 1 base at V and 8 bases at J; junction bases unmatched: 1. The CDR3 nucleotides read TGTGCCAGCAGCTTGAGGACAGGGGATTCACCCCTCCACTTT. Protein sequence: CASSLRTGDSPLHF.

The rearrangement links TRBV29-1 to TRBJ2-7; TRBD1 might be the D (5 bases). The V gene lost 4 bases and the J gene lost 4 bases, with 11 bases spanning the gap. The CDR3 totals 12 residues. CDR1 and CDR2 from the germline V gene are SQVTM and ANQGSEA. The CDR3 DNA is TGCAGCGTTGGTGACAGTGTATACGAGCAGTACTTC. It encodes CSVGDSVYEQYF.

The table lists this clone with a few counts. Additional DNA sequences in this sample encode the identical CDR3. The chain carries TRBV21-1 and TRBJ1-1. TRBV21-1 is a recognized pseudogene. The CDR3 consists of 13 residues. The CDR3 nucleotides are TGTGCCAGCAGCGCCCAGGAGGGGACTGAAGCTTTCTTT. This translates into CASSAQEGTEAFF.

The genes are TRBV29-1 and TRBJ2-3; tentatively, D is TRBD2 (6 bases). The CDR3 totals 14 residues. Trimming stripped 1 base from V and 1 base from J, with 9 bases between. Per the germline V gene, CDR1 is SQVTM and CDR2 is ANQGSEA. The CDR3 loop reads CSVEGGTGTDTQYF. CDR3 DNA sequence: TGCAGCGTTGAAGGCGGGACCGGCACAGATACGCAGTATTTT.

The chain uses TRBV11-2 and TRBJ1-1; D is unclear. CDR1 is SGHAT, CDR2 FQNNGV, per germline. Deletions cut 1 base from V and 5 bases from J, with 11 bases between. The CDR3 loop spans 14 amino acids. The CDR3 nucleotides are TGTGCCAGCAGCTTAGTGACCGGGGTGACTGAAGCTTTCTTT. Translated, it gives CASSLVTGVTEAFF.

Judged by abundance, this clone is medium-sized. This chain joins TRBV9 and TRBJ1-6, with D tentatively TRBD1 (5 bases). Germline values: CDR1 SGDLS, CDR2 YYNGEE. The CDR3 contains 14 residues. V lost 0 bases and J lost 9, with 10 bases in between. The chain's CDR3 is CASSVVGGSSPLHF. The CDR3 nucleotides read TGTGCCAGCAGCGTAGTCGGGGGAAGTTCACCCCTCCACTTT.

The chain employs TRBV6-4 and TRBJ2-3, with D hard to call. The CDR3 consists of 13 residues. Trimming took 3 bases from V and 0 from J, leaving 4 bases between them. CDR1 and CDR2 (germline): MRHNA, SNTAGT. CDR3 sequence (DNA): TGTGCCAGCAGTGAGCGGAGCACAGATACGCAGTATTTT. This encodes CASSERSTDTQYF.

V is TRBV15 and J is TRBJ2-2; TRBD1 aligns across 9 bases. Trimming cost V 1 base and J 6 bases; bases outside gene matches: 6. The germline CDR1 and CDR2 sequences are LNHNV and YYDKDF (reference sequence). This CDR3 contains 16 residues. Here the CDR3 reads CATSRARTGDAGELFF. For the CDR3, the DNA is TGTGCCACCAGCAGAGCGCGGACAGGGGATGCCGGGGAGCTGTTTTTT.

V is TRBV5-1 and J is TRBJ1-6; D may be TRBD1 (6 bases). The CDR3 has 16 amino acids. Germline V gene data show CDR1 as SGHRS and CDR2 as YFSETQ. The germline V and J ends were trimmed by 0 bases and 9 bases, with 16 bases remaining between them. The CDR3 is CASSLADSQGRSPLHF. CDR3 sequence (DNA): TGCGCCAGCAGCTTGGCCGATAGTCAGGGGCGTTCACCCCTCCACTTT.

The rearrangement uses TRBV5-8 and TRBJ1-2; D is perhaps TRBD1 (5 bases). The CDR3 extends over 15 amino acids. Deletions cut 10 bases from V and 2 bases from J, with 21 bases between. Germline CDR1 and CDR2: SGHTS and YDEGEE. The CDR3 DNA reads TGTGCCGGTACATCGGGGACGGGGGAGAACTATGGCTACACCTTC. It codes for CAGTSGTGENYGYTF. The full variable domain, its missing parts supplied by reference TRBV5-8 and TRBJ1-2, is EAGVTQSPTHLIKTRGQQATLRCSPISGHTSVYWYQQALGLGLQFLLWYDEGEERNRGNFPPRFSGRQFPNYSSELNVNALELEDSALYLCAGTSGTGENYGYTFGSGTRLTVV.

The chain combines TRBV6-1 with TRBJ1-1, with 7 bases fitting TRBD1. V lost 5 bases and J lost 1; bases outside the gene matches: 4. In germline, CDR1 is MNHNS, CDR2 SASEGT. The length of the CDR3 is 14 residues. Here the CDR3 DNA reads TGTGCCAGCAGTAGGACAGGAGAGAACACTGAAGCTTTCTTT. Protein product: CASSRTGENTEAFF.

This rearrangement joins TRBV6-6 to TRBJ1-2; D is perhaps TRBD1 (6 bases). Trimming removed 2 bases from V and 6 bases from J, with 7 bases in between. The length of the CDR3 is 12 residues. Germline CDR1 is MNHNY and CDR2 is SVGAGI (reference sequence). The CDR3 region is CASSYRTDGYTF. For the CDR3, the DNA is TGTGCCAGCAGTTACCGGACAGATGGCTACACCTTC.

The rearrangement uses TRBV5-6 and TRBJ2-7, with TRBD1 matching over 9 bases. The CDR3 extends over 15 amino acids. V shed 0 bases, J shed 5 bases, and the junction held 6 bases outside the gene matches. Germline V lookup: CDR1 SGHDT, CDR2 YYEEEE. This chain's CDR3 is CASSLGGQGLDEQYF. The DNA of the CDR3 is TGTGCCAGCAGCTTGGGCGGACAGGGGTTGGACGAGCAGTACTTC.

The chain combines TRBV4-1 with TRBJ1-5; TRBD1 agrees at 9 bases. The CDR3 is 17 residues long. V shed 1 base and J 1 base; nucleotides not matched to a gene: 5. The V gene's germline CDR1 is MGHRA and CDR2 YSYEKL. CDR3 loop: CASSQVGTGLSNQPQHF. The DNA of the CDR3 is TGCGCCAGCAGCCAAGTGGGGACAGGGCTAAGCAATCAGCCCCAGCATTTT.

This clone was counted once. The chain joins TRBV27 to TRBJ2-1; D might be TRBD2 (6 bases). This CDR3 has 16 residues. CDR1 is MNHEY and CDR2 is SMNVEV in the germline V gene (reference sequence). V lost 4 bases and J lost 7, with 20 bases in between. The CDR3 DNA sequence: TGTGCCAGCAGTTCACCGACTAGTGGAATGGTAAATGAGCAGTTCTTC. Protein: CASSSPTSGMVNEQFF.

This sequence joins TRBV13 and TRBJ1-5; TRBD1 agrees at 9 bases. Losses at the gene ends were 4 bases for V and 2 bases for J; bases not matched to a gene: 9. The CDR3 spans 17 residues. CDR1 and CDR2 (germline): PRHDT, FYEKMQ (reference sequence). The CDR3 bases are TGTGCCAGCAGCTCCCGGGACAGGGTTAGGGGCAATCAGCCCCAGCATTTT. This encodes CASSSRDRVRGNQPQHF.

V usage is TRBV4-1 and J usage is TRBJ1-6; the D is unclear. Germline CDR1 reads MGHRA; CDR2 reads YSYEKL. Between the trimmed V and J ends, which lost 0 bases and 7 bases, there was a span of 13 bases. The CDR3 totals 16 residues. The CDR3 nucleotides are TGCGCCAGCAGCCAAGATCGCGCCCGATTGAATTCACCCCTCCACTTT. This translates into CASSQDRARLNSPLHF.

This CDR3 is CASSSSTIGGVGEQYF. In DNA form, the CDR3 reads TGTGCCAGCAGCTCTTCCACCATAGGGGGGGTCGGCGAGCAGTACTTC. V gene TRBV9 combines with J gene TRBJ2-7, with D maybe TRBD2 (7 bases). V was pared by 4 bases and J by 6 bases, with 23 bases between. This CDR3 is 16 amino acids long. Germline-derived CDR1 and CDR2 are SGDLS and YYNGEE.